Sequencing of this T cell receptor (beta chain) was carried out in a study of T cells in narcolepsy. General study points: HCRT-specific and TRIB2-specific autoreactive clonotypes appeared among same-patient CSF and blood CD4+ clonotypes. Autoreactive clonotypes reportedly recurred in blood of same and different patients, not controls. Some memory CD4+ repertoires had no autoreactive clone sequences.

The method was immunoSEQ multiplex PCR; TCRdb's version includes in-frame clones alone and lacks a portion of them. In the table there are about 25,000 clones, approximately 84% of which are singletons. Concerning this clone itself: Its antigen is unknown.

This CDR3 region has 15 residues. From germline, CDR1 is MNHEY and CDR2 SMNVEV (reference sequence). The J segment lost 7 bases and the V segment lost 4 bases, leaving 6 bases of the junction unmatched. The clonotype was recovered from a human donor with narcolepsy. Input material: CD45RA- memory CD4+ T cells from PBMCs. The chain couples TRBV27 to TRBJ2-7; TRBD2 matches 14 bases. The CDR3 is CASSSAGLAGVEQYF. The CDR3, as DNA: TGTGCCAGCAGTTCCGCGGGACTAGCGGGAGTGGAGCAGTACTTC.